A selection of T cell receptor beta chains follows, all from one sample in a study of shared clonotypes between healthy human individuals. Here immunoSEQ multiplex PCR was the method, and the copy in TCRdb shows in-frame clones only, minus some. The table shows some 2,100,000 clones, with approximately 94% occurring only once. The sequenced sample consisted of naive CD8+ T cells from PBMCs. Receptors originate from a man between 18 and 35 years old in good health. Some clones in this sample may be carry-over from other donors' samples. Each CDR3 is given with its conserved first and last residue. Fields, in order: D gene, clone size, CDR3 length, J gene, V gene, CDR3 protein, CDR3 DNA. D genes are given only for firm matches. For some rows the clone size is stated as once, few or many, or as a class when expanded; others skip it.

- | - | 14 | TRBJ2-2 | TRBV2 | CASSEGGNTGELFF | TGTGCCAGCAGTGAGGGGGGGAACACCGGGGAGCTGTTTTTT
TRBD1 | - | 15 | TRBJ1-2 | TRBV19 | CASSNLGQGSYGYTF | TGTGCCAGTAGTAATCTGGGACAGGGGTCCTATGGCTACACCTTC
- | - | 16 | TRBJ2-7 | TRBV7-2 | CASSFQGTSLSYEQYF | TGTGCCAGCAGCTTCCAAGGGACCTCCCTCTCCTACGAGCAGTACTTC
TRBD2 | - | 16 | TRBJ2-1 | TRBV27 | CASSFIAGSGGGEQFF | TGTGCCAGCAGTTTTATAGCGGGCTCCGGCGGGGGAGAGCAGTTCTTC
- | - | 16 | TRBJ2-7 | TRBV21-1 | CASSKGPRGGTYEQYF | TGTGCCAGCAGCAAAGGGCCTCGCGGAGGAACCTACGAGCAGTACTTC
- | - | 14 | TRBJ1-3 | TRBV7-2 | CASSGRGTGNTIYF | TGTGCCAGTAGCGGTCGGGGGACGGGAAACACCATATATTTT
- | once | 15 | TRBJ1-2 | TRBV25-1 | CASSPQTDSLYGYTF | TGTGCCAGCAGTCCCCAGACGGACAGCCTCTATGGCTACACCTTC
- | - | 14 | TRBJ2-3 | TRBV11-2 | CASSDRRATDTQYF | TGTGCCAGCAGCGATAGGAGGGCTACAGATACGCAGTATTTT
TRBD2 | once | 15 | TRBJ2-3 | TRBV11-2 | CASSLDARGGDTQYF | TGTGCCAGCAGCTTAGATGCCCGGGGGGGAGATACGCAGTATTTT
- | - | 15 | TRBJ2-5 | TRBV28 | CASSLLSDRAETQYF | TGTGCCAGCAGTTTGCTCTCCGACAGAGCGGAGACCCAGTACTTC
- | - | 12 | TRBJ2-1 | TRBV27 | CASRDLYNEQFF | TGTGCCAGCCGTGACCTCTACAATGAGCAGTTCTTC
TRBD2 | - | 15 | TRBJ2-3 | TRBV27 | CASSTGTSGTDTQYF | TGTGCCAGCAGCACCGGGACTAGCGGCACAGATACGCAGTATTTT
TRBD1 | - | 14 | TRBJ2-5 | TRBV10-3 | CAIKGTGPAETQYF | TGTGCCATCAAAGGGACAGGGCCCGCGGAGACCCAGTACTTC
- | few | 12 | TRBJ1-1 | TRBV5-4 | CASSLSEAEAFF | TGTGCCAGCAGCTTGTCAGAGGCTGAAGCTTTCTTT
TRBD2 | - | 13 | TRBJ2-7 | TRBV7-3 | CASSLGGVHEQYF | TGTGCCAGCAGCTTGGGAGGGGTGCACGAGCAGTACTTC
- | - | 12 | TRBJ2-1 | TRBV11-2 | CASSLGVREQFF | TGTGCCAGCAGCTTAGGGGTTCGCGAGCAGTTCTTC
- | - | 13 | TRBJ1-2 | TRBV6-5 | CASSLTGYYGYTF | TGTGCCAGCAGTCTTACAGGGTACTATGGCTACACCTTC
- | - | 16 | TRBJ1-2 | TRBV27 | CASSFSAGEANYGYTF | TGTGCCAGCAGTTTCTCCGCAGGAGAAGCTAACTATGGCTACACCTTC
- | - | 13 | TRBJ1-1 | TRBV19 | CASSLADNTEAFF | TGTGCCAGTAGTCTCGCGGATAACACTGAAGCTTTCTTT
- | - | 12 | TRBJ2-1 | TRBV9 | CASSPDWTEQFF | TGTGCCAGCAGCCCCGATTGGACTGAGCAGTTCTTC
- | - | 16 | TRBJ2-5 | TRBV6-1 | CASSAPSFVKEETQYF | TGTGCCAGCAGTGCACCCTCTTTCGTAAAGGAAGAGACCCAGTACTTC
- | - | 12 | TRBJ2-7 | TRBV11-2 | CASSLSFDEQYF | TGTGCCAGCAGCTTAAGCTTCGACGAGCAGTACTTC
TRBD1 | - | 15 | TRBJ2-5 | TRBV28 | CASSTGTASLPTQYF | TGTGCCAGCAGCACCGGGACAGCTTCTCTTCCCACCCAGTACTTC
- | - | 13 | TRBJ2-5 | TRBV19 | CASRKGRDRVQYF | TGTGCCAGTAGGAAGGGCAGAGATCGGGTCCAGTACTTC
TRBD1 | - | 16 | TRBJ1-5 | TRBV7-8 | CASSPGTGGSNQPQHF | TGTGCCAGCAGCCCCGGGACAGGGGGAAGCAATCAGCCCCAGCATTTT
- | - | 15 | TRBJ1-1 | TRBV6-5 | CASSYKFPGDTEAFF | TGTGCCAGCAGTTACAAGTTCCCTGGGGACACTGAAGCTTTCTTT
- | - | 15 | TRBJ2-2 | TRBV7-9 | CASSYSGANTGELFF | TGTGCCAGCAGCTATAGCGGAGCCAACACCGGGGAGCTGTTTTTT
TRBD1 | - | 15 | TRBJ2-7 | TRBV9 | CASSVGDRVSYEQYF | TGTGCCAGCAGCGTAGGGGACAGGGTCTCCTACGAGCAGTACTTC
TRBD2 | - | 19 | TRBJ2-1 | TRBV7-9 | CASSFFMTSGSPSYNEQFF | TGTGCCAGCAGCTTTTTTATGACTAGCGGGAGCCCCTCCTACAATGAGCAGTTCTTC
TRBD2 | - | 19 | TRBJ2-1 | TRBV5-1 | CASSSPGLAGGSSYNEQFF | TGCGCCAGCAGCTCCCCGGGACTAGCGGGAGGGAGCTCCTACAATGAGCAGTTCTTC
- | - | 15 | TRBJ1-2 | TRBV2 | CASRLGTSPNYGYTF | TGTGCCAGCCGGTTAGGAACATCCCCGAACTATGGCTACACCTTC
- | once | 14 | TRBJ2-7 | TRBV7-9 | CASSRSSIRDEQYF | TGTGCCAGCAGCCGGTCCTCTATTCGGGACGAGCAGTACTTC
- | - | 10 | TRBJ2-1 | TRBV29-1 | CSAGDNEQFF | TGCAGCGCGGGAGACAATGAGCAGTTCTTC
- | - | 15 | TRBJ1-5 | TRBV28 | CASSLLTGRGQPQHF | TGTGCCAGCAGCCTACTAACAGGGAGGGGGCAGCCCCAGCATTTT
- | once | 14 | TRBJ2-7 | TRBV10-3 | CAISDLVSTYEQYF | TGTGCCATCAGTGATTTGGTCAGCACCTACGAGCAGTACTTC
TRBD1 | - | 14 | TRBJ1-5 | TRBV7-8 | CASSPTGGNQPQHF | TGTGCCAGCAGCCCGACAGGGGGCAATCAGCCCCAGCATTTT
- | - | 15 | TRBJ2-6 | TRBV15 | CATSRNPGGANVLTF | TGTGCCACCAGCCGAAACCCGGGAGGGGCCAACGTCCTGACTTTC
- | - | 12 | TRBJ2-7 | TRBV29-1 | CSGSGPFYEQYF | TGCAGCGGATCGGGTCCATTTTACGAGCAGTACTTC
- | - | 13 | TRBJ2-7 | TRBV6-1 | CASRIDRPYEQYF | TGTGCCAGCAGAATCGACAGGCCGTACGAGCAGTACTTC
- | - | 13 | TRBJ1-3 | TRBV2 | CAIHARIGNTIYF | TGTGCCATCCACGCCCGGATAGGAAACACCATATATTTT
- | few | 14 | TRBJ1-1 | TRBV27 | CASSPMEEGTEAFF | TGTGCCAGCAGTCCTATGGAGGAGGGCACTGAAGCTTTCTTT
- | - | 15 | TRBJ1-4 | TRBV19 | CASSGGRRINEKLFF | TGTGCCAGTAGTGGGGGACGTCGGATCAATGAAAAACTGTTTTTT
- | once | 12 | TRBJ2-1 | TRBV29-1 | CSVEDDKGEQFF | TGCAGCGTTGAAGATGATAAAGGTGAGCAGTTCTTC
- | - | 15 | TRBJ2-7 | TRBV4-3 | CASSQGLSDTYEQYF | TGCGCCAGCAGCCAAGGTCTCTCCGATACCTACGAGCAGTACTTC
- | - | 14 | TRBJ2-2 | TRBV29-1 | CSVEDFVHTGELFF | TGCAGCGTTGAAGATTTTGTCCACACCGGGGAGCTGTTTTTT
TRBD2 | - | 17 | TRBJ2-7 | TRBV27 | CASSSPAGLAAAYEQYF | TGTGCCAGCAGTTCTCCCGCTGGACTAGCCGCGGCCTACGAGCAGTACTTC
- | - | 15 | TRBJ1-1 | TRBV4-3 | CASSRSQGMNTEAFF | TGCGCCAGCAGCCGCTCACAGGGAATGAACACTGAAGCTTTCTTT
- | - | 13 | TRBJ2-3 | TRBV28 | CASSFYGTDTQYF | TGTGCCAGCAGTTTTTACGGGACAGATACGCAGTATTTT